This TCR beta chain was profiled in a study of tumor and adjacent non-tumor tissue in lung cancer. The library came from three nested PCR rounds adapted from ARM-PCR protocols. In TCRdb, the multiplex PCR reads were re-called with MiXCR into one record per CDR3 protein. The sample holds 90,000 or so distinct CDR3 sequences, roughly 62% seen once. No cell sorting was done before RNA was extracted from the tissue. The germline CDR1 and CDR2 sequences are MDHEN and SYDVKM. The CDR3 covers 15 residues. Study findings and constraints: Compared with tumor, normal lung showed significantly lower TCR diversity. Tumor TCR diversity, when higher, was linked to shorter survival.

A word on this clonotype: What it binds is unknown. One end of the junction is discordant with germline, which a read error may explain.

This TCR derives from a man aged 70 or older with non-small cell lung cancer. This chain connects TRBV28 to TRBJ2-5, with 11 bases aligning to TRBD2. Sequencing used lung tumor tissue. CDR3 loop: CASSRLAGLQGTQYF. In DNA form, the CDR3 reads TGTGCCAGCAGTCGACTAGCGGGACTCCAAGGGACCCAATACTTC.